Sequencing of this T cell receptor (beta chain) was carried out in a study of metastatic and nonmetastatic thyroid tumors (TCRdb year 2020). Study-wide context: For patients with malignant and with benign thyroid disease, the researchers compared repertoires between peripheral blood samples and tumor or nodule tissue samples. Overall results and qualifications from the work: In both blood and tumor samples, TCR beta diversity was reported to be significantly higher in malignant tumors than in benign nodules.

The CDR3 spans 15 residues, from the cysteine through the phenylalanine. Just CDR3 DNA is preserved here, 45 bases in frame from base 1. The germline V gene provides CDR1 SGHRS and CDR2 YFSETQ. Here V drops 0 bases and J drops 0 bases, and the junction holds 1 base not matched to any gene. Library creation used PCR. The reads were generated on an Illumina HiSeq 4000. The TCR beta-chain CDR3 region of each patient was profiled by high-throughput sequencing. The authors processed their data as follows. Drawing on CDR3 differences between clinicopathological groups, the researchers built a classifier meant to tell apart patients with distant-metastatic papillary thyroid cancer. The Shannon index was used to assess repertoire diversity, and the Morisita-Horn index was used to assess tumor-blood repertoire similarity. TCRdb trimmed public reads at Q25 via fastp, called clones via MiXCR and kept in-frame beta chains. These V and J calls rely on TCRdb rather than the paper's analysis. The sample has 19,000 or so clones on record, about a quarter of them singletons. The ten largest clones take up more than 9% of the sample.

No treatment had been received by any patient before thyroid surgery. Using T-cell receptor beta sequencing, the study looked back at clinical samples from patients collected from the early 2010s to the late 2010s. Regarding this clone: What this receptor recognizes is not known. No base-level quality is on record; no much larger clone is a single base apart.

The sequence came from a female donor with papillary thyroid cancer or a benign thyroid nodule (not recorded which). Some clones in this sample may be carry-over from other donors' samples. The rearrangement combines TRBV5-1 with TRBJ1-2, with TRBD1 identical over 8 junction bases. The sample consisted of tumor tissue. The CDR3 region: CASSLGDRTNYGYTF. The sequenced DNA: TGCGCCAGCAGCTTGGGGGACAGGACTAACTATGGCTACACCTTC.